The clone carrying this TCR beta chain was recorded a few times. Libraries were prepared by immunoSEQ multiplex PCR; TCRdb keeps only in-frame clonotypes and omits some of them. The sample consists of 20,000 or so clones, less than 65% of them appearing once. The data were taken from a study of radiation and T cells in renal cell carcinoma. The CDR3 totals 12 residues. Trimming removed 5 bases at V and 5 bases at J, with 10 bases between. The germline CDR1 and CDR2 sequences are SGHNT and YENEEA. The treatment here: 15 Gy SBRT to primary tumor, nephrectomy 4 weeks later. The genes are TRBV11-3 and TRBJ2-7; D is unclear. Sample: tumor tissue, taken from a patient whose treatment included radiotherapy and nephrectomy. The clonotype comes from a man in his forties or fifties with renal cell carcinoma. The CDR3 protein is CASSPGENEQYF. The CDR3 region has the DNA TGTGCCAGCAGCCCTGGGGAAAACGAGCAGTACTTC.